The rows below give T cell receptor beta chains drawn from one sample of a study of blood T cell repertoires in COVID-19. The repertoire was sequenced with immunoSEQ multiplex PCR; TCRdb's copy has only in-frame clones and lacks some. The data contain about 280,000 clones, approximately 82% of them singletons. Sequencing used PBMCs or T cells enriched from blood (not recorded which). The receptors derive from a man between 40 and 49 years old who had been exposed to COVID-19. CDR3s include the opening cysteine and the closing phenylalanine or tryptophan. The order of the fields is CDR3 DNA, CDR3 protein, clone size, J gene, D gene, V gene. A D gene is named only where the DNA matches it firmly. Clone size is shown for a subset of rows, as once, few, many or a class of expanded clone.

TGTGCCAGCAGTGTGGAGGAAAAAACTGAAGCTTTCTTT | CASSVEEKTEAFF | NA | TRBJ1-1 | NA | TRBV6-4
TGTGCCAGCAGCTTAGCGGGCAGGGCCAAGGCCGGGGAGCTGTTTTTT | CASSLAGRAKAGELFF | NA | TRBJ2-2 | NA | TRBV7-9
TGTGCCAGCAGTATACGACTAGCGGGATACGAGCAGTACTTC | CASSIRLAGYEQYF | NA | TRBJ2-7 | TRBD2 | TRBV6-5
TGTGCCAGCAGCTTACAGGTGGATTCTTTGGCTTTCTTT | CASSLQVDSLAFF | few | TRBJ1-1 | NA | TRBV7-9
TGTGCCAGCAGCTTCCGACAGGCGGTAGGCTACGAGCAGTACTTC | CASSFRQAVGYEQYF | NA | TRBJ2-7 | NA | TRBV7-9
TGTGCCTACAGCACCGGGGAGCTGTTTTTT | CAYSTGELFF | once | TRBJ2-2 | NA | TRBV30
TGCGCCAGCAGTGATCGGGGAGTGAACACTGAAGCTTTCTTT | CASSDRGVNTEAFF | NA | TRBJ1-1 | NA | TRBV10-2
TGCGCCAGCAGCCCGGCATCAGGGTACACTGAAGCTTTCTTT | CASSPASGYTEAFF | NA | TRBJ1-1 | NA | TRBV5-1
TGTGCCACCAGACGAACTAGCGGCACAGATACGCAGTATTTT | CATRRTSGTDTQYF | NA | TRBJ2-3 | TRBD2 | TRBV6-4
TGTGCCAGCAAGAGACAGGGGTTCTATGGCTACACCTTC | CASKRQGFYGYTF | NA | TRBJ1-2 | TRBD1 | TRBV25-1
TGTGCCAGCTCACCCGGACTAGCGGGAGGTTATGAGCAGTTCTTC | CASSPGLAGGYEQFF | NA | TRBJ2-1 | TRBD2 | TRBV18